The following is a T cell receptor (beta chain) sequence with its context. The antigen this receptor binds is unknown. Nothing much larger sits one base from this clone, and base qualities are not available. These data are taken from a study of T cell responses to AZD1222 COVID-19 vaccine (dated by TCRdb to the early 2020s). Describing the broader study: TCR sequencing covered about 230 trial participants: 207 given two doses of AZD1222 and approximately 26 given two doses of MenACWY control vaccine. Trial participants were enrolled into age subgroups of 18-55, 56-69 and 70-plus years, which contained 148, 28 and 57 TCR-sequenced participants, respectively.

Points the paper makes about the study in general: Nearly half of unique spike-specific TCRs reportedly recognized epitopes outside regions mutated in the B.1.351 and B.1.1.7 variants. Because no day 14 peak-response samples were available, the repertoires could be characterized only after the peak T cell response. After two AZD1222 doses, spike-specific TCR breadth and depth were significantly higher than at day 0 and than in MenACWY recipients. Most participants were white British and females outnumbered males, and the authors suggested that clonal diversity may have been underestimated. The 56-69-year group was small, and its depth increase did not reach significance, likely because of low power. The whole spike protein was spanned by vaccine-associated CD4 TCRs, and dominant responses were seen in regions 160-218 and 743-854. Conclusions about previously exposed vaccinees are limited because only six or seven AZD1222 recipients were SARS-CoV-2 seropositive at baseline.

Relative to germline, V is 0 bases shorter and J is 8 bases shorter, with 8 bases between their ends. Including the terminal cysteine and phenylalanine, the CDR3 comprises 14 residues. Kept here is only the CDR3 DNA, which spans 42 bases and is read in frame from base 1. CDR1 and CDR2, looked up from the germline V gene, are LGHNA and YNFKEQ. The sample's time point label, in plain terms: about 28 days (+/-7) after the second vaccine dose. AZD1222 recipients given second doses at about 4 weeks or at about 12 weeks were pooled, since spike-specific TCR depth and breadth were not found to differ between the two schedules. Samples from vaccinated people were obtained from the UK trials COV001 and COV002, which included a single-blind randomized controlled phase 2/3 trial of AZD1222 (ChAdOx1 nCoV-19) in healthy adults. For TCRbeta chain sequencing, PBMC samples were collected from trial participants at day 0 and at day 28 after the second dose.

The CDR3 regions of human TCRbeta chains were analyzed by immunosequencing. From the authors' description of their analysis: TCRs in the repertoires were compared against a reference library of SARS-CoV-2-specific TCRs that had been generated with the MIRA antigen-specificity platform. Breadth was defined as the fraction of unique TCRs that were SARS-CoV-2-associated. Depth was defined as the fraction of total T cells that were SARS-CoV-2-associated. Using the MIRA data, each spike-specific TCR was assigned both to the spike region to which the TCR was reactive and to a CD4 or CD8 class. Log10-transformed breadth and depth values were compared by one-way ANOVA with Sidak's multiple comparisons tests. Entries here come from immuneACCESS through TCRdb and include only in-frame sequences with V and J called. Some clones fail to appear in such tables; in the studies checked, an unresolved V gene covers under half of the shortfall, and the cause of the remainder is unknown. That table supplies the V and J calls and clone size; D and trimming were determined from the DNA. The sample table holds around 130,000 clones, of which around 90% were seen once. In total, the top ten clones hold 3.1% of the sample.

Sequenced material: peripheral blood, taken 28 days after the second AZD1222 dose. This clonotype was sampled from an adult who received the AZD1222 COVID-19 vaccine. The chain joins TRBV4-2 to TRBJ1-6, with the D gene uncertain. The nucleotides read TGTGCCAGCAGCCAAGATACAAGTTATTCACCCCTCCACTTT. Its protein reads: CASSQDTSYSPLHF.